Listed below are T cell receptor beta chains from one sample, sequenced in a study of T cell repertoires in aging, cancer and after chemotherapy. From the multiplex PCR reads, TCRdb called clonotypes with MiXCR, one entry per CDR3 protein. The sample has under 900 distinct CDR3 sequences; around 23% are singletons. The sequenced material came from blood. The origin of the receptors is a human donor with a solid tumor. CDR3s include the opening cysteine and the closing phenylalanine or tryptophan. Each record gives: J gene, D gene, V gene, clone size, CDR3 protein, CDR3 DNA. The D gene is left open where the match is weak. Not all rows give a size; the values are once, few, many and, for expanded clones, a class.

TRBJ2-2,TRBD2,TRBV10-3,few,CAISQTSGRANTGELFF,TGTGCCATCTCCCAGACTAGCGGGAGGGCCAACACCGGGGAGCTGTTTTTT
TRBJ1-6,NA,TRBV12-3/TRBV12-4,large,CASRPSSGRVGNSPLHF,TGTGCCAGCCGCCCGTCCTCAGGGCGCGTGGGGAATTCACCCCTCCACTTT
TRBJ2-1,NA,TRBV19,large,CASNSYNEQFF,TGTGCCAGTAACAGCTACAATGAGCAGTTCTTC
TRBJ2-2,TRBD1,TRBV18,few,CASSPSGQGGAGELFF,TGTGCCAGCTCACCCTCCGGACAGGGAGGAGCCGGGGAGCTGTTTTTT
TRBJ1-2,NA,TRBV30,NA,CAWRASQGSDYTF,TGTGCCTGGAGAGCCTCTCAGGGGTCCGACTACACCTTC
TRBJ2-1,NA,TRBV27,NA,CASSLSGDTNEQFF,TGTGCCAGCAGTTTATCAGGGGACACTAATGAGCAGTTCTTC
TRBJ2-4,NA,TRBV12-3/TRBV12-4,few,CASSLSRGAMDIQYF,TGTGCCAGCAGTTTATCTCGGGGGGCAATGGACATTCAGTACTTC
TRBJ2-7,NA,TRBV20-1,once,CSATEGSSYEQYF,TGCAGTGCTACGGAAGGTAGCTCCTACGAGCAGTACTTC
TRBJ1-2,NA,TRBV5-6,NA,CASSLGSQGDYYNYTF,TGTGCCAGCAGCTTGGGTTCGCAGGGAGATTACTATAACTACACCTTC
TRBJ2-3,TRBD2,TRBV14,NA,CASSQAGVSDTQYF,TGTGCCAGCAGCCAGGCGGGAGTTTCAGATACGCAGTATTTT
TRBJ2-5,TRBD2,TRBV2,NA,CASSATSGRVQETQYF,TGTGCCAGCAGTGCCACTAGCGGGAGGGTCCAGGAGACCCAGTACTTC
TRBJ1-2,TRBD1,TRBV29-1,NA,CSVAATGAYKYTF,TGCAGCGTCGCCGCAACAGGGGCCTATAAATACACCTTC
TRBJ2-7,NA,TRBV7-9,few,CASSLDINEQYF,TGTGCCAGCAGCTTAGACATCAACGAGCAGTACTTC
TRBJ1-5,NA,TRBV6-1,large,CASSEAAGWNQPQHF,TGTGCCAGCAGTGAAGCAGCAGGGTGGAATCAGCCCCAGCATTTT
TRBJ1-6,NA,TRBV6-5,large,CASRHSDNSPLHF,TGTGCCAGCAGGCACTCCGACAATTCACCCCTCCACTTT
TRBJ2-3,TRBD2,TRBV10-3,medium-sized,CAIRSSGSTDTQYF,TGTGCCATCAGATCTAGCGGGAGCACAGATACGCAGTATTTT
TRBJ2-1,TRBD2,TRBV30,large,CAWSYLAGDYNEQFF,TGTGCCTGGAGTTACCTAGCGGGCGACTACAATGAGCAGTTCTTC
TRBJ1-1,TRBD1,TRBV5-1,once,CASRETGVKNTEAFF,TGCGCCAGTCGGGAAACAGGGGTGAAGAACACTGAAGCTTTCTTT
TRBJ1-3,NA,TRBV27,NA,CASSHYGGVGGNTIYF,TGTGCCAGCAGTCACTATGGAGGGGTAGGTGGAAACACCATATATTTT
TRBJ2-7,TRBD2,TRBV5-6,medium-sized,CASSWGTSGSTDEQYF,TGTGCCAGCAGCTGGGGGACTAGCGGGAGTACTGACGAGCAGTACTTC